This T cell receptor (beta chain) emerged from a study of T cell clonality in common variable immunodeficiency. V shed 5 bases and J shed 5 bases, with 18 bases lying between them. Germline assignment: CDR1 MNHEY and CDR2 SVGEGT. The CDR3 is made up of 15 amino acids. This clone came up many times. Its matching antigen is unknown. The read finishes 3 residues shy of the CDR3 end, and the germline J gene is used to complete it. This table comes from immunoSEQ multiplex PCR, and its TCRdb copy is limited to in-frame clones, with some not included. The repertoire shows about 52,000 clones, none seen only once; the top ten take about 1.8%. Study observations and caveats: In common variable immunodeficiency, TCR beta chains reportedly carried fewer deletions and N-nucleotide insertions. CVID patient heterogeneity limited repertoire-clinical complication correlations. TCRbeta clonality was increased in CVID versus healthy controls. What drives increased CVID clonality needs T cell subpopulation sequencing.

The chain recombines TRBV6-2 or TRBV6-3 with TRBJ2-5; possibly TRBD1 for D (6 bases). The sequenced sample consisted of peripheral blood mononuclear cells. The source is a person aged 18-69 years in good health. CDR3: CASSKTRTEPETQYF. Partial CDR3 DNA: TGTGCCAGCAGTAAAACCAGGACAGAGCCGGAGACC.